Listed below are T cell receptor beta chains from one sample, sequenced in a study of OX40 agonist ivuxolimab in advanced cancers. The repertoire was sequenced with immunoSEQ multiplex PCR; TCRdb's copy has only in-frame clones and lacks some. The table has approximately 81,000 clones, around 85% seen once. The sequencing used CD4+ or CD8+ T cells sorted from blood, collected in a trial of the OX40 agonist ivuxolimab. The receptor set was obtained from an adult with an advanced solid tumor such as melanoma, head and neck, liver or kidney cancer. Each CDR3 is given with its conserved first and last residue. The D gene is left open where the match is weak. The listing skips clone size in some rows; elsewhere it reads once, few, many or a size class.

abundance	v_gene	j_gene	d_gene	CDR3aa	CDR3nt
.	TRBV6-4	TRBJ2-2	.	CASSAQGGIKNTGELFF	TGTGCCAGCAGCGCTCAGGGGGGGATTAAGAACACCGGGGAGCTGTTTTTT
.	TRBV4-2	TRBJ2-3	.	CASSQELQGADTQYF	TGTGCCAGCAGCCAAGAACTACAGGGTGCGGATACGCAGTATTTT
few	TRBV7-2	TRBJ2-7	TRBD1	CASSPGTGVTYEQYF	TGTGCCAGCAGCCCGGGGACAGGGGTAACCTACGAGCAGTACTTC
.	TRBV19	TRBJ1-1	TRBD1	CASTVDRALGLTTEAFF	TGTGCCAGTACCGTAGACAGGGCTCTAGGTCTGACCACTGAAGCTTTCTTT
.	TRBV7-9	TRBJ2-7	TRBD1	CASRRPGQGLYEQYF	TGTGCCAGCAGGAGGCCGGGACAGGGTCTCTACGAGCAGTACTTC
.	TRBV6-1	TRBJ1-5	.	CASSEMAPWSNQPQHF	TGTGCCAGCAGTGAGATGGCCCCTTGGAGCAATCAGCCCCAGCATTTT
few	TRBV15	TRBJ2-1	TRBD2	CATSRITSGGFNEQFF	TGTGCCACCAGCAGAATTACTAGCGGGGGCTTCAATGAGCAGTTCTTC
.	TRBV2	TRBJ1-2	.	CASNRGYGYTF	TGTGCCAGCAACCGGGGCTATGGCTACACCTTC
.	TRBV7-3	TRBJ1-5	.	CASSSVPDQPQHF	TGTGCCAGCAGTTCGGTTCCAGATCAGCCCCAGCATTTT
.	TRBV2	TRBJ1-6	.	CASSVELLNSPLHF	TGTGCCAGCAGTGTTGAACTACTGAATTCACCCCTCCACTTT
.	TRBV2	TRBJ1-3	.	CASNGDSGNTIYF	TGTGCCAGCAATGGAGACTCTGGAAACACCATATATTTT
.	TRBV5-6	TRBJ2-7	.	CASSFGSYEQYF	TGTGCCAGCAGCTTCGGGTCTTACGAGCAGTACTTC
once	TRBV19	TRBJ2-7	.	CASSISGDNYEQYF	TGTGCCAGTAGTATTTCTGGGGACAATTACGAGCAGTACTTC
.	TRBV11-2	TRBJ1-2	.	CASSLYIGAQGGYTF	TGTGCCAGCAGCTTATATATCGGGGCCCAGGGAGGCTACACCTTC
once	TRBV19	TRBJ1-2	TRBD1	CASRDSYGYTF	TGTGCCAGCCGGGACAGCTATGGCTACACCTTC
.	TRBV5-4	TRBJ2-7	TRBD2	CASSTLAGASYEQYF	TGTGCCAGCAGCACACTAGCGGGGGCCTCCTACGAGCAGTACTTC
.	TRBV23-1	TRBJ2-4	.	CASSQSWRDKQYF	TGCGCCAGCAGTCAATCGTGGCGGGATAAACAGTACTTC
.	TRBV10-3	TRBJ1-5	.	CAISEGQGHQPQHF	TGTGCCATCAGTGAGGGGCAGGGGCATCAGCCCCAGCATTTT
once	TRBV10-3	TRBJ2-3	.	CAISEGRYASTDTQYF	TGTGCCATCAGTGAAGGCAGGTATGCTAGCACAGATACGCAGTATTTT
.	TRBV29-1	TRBJ1-2	.	CSVETGYGYTF	TGCAGCGTTGAAACAGGCTATGGCTACACCTTC
.	TRBV5-1	TRBJ2-7	TRBD1	CASSGQGQTYEQYF	TGCGCCAGCAGCGGACAGGGTCAAACCTACGAGCAGTACTTC
once	TRBV9	TRBJ2-6	.	CASSVDFSSGANVLTF	TGTGCCAGCAGCGTAGACTTTTCCTCTGGGGCCAACGTCCTGACTTTC
.	TRBV5-6	TRBJ2-1	TRBD2	CASSQGLAGEYEQFF	TGTGCCAGCAGCCAAGGACTAGCGGGAGAGTATGAGCAGTTCTTC
.	TRBV6-5	TRBJ1-5	.	CASSTAGQYQPQHF	TGTGCCAGCAGTACCGCGGGACAATATCAGCCCCAGCATTTT
.	TRBV28	TRBJ2-1	.	CASSLTWAGAYNEQFF	TGTGCCAGCAGTTTAACATGGGCAGGCGCCTACAATGAGCAGTTCTTC
.	TRBV11-1	TRBJ2-5	TRBD1	CASSPRQGPQETQYF	TGTGCCAGCAGCCCTAGACAGGGTCCCCAAGAGACCCAGTACTTC
.	TRBV6-1	TRBJ1-1	.	CASSFRGQANTEAFF	TGTGCCAGCAGTTTCCGGGGACAAGCGAACACTGAAGCTTTCTTT
.	TRBV5-1	TRBJ2-2	TRBD1	CASSAGQVTGELFF	TGCGCCAGCAGCGCGGGACAGGTCACCGGGGAGCTGTTTTTT
.	TRBV30	TRBJ2-7	TRBD2	CAWSEEREAPQYF	TGTGCCTGGAGTGAGGAGCGGGAGGCCCCGCAGTACTTC
.	TRBV28	TRBJ1-1	.	CASSLSGESNTEAFF	TGTGCCAGCAGTTTATCAGGGGAGTCGAACACTGAAGCTTTCTTT
.	TRBV7-9	TRBJ2-3	TRBD2	CASSFAGEDTQYF	TGTGCCAGCAGCTTCGCGGGAGAAGATACGCAGTATTTT
.	TRBV11-3	TRBJ2-2	.	CASSLDSWNTGELFF	TGTGCCAGCAGCTTAGATTCATGGAACACCGGGGAGCTGTTTTTT
medium-sized	TRBV6-6	TRBJ2-2	.	CASSNSRGWVTGELFF	TGTGCCAGCAGTAACTCGAGAGGGTGGGTCACCGGGGAGCTGTTTTTT
.	TRBV7-2	TRBJ2-3	TRBD2	CASSLAAGGTDTQYF	TGTGCCAGCAGCCTGGCCGCGGGAGGGACAGATACGCAGTATTTT
.	TRBV19	TRBJ2-2	TRBD1	CASSPLGTGVPNTGELFF	TGTGCCAGTAGTCCCCTAGGGACAGGGGTTCCGAACACCGGGGAGCTGTTTTTT
.	TRBV19	TRBJ1-6	.	CASSTFGGAPLHF	TGTGCCAGTAGTACCTTCGGGGGGGCACCCCTCCACTTT
.	TRBV30	TRBJ2-7	TRBD1	CAWSVSTGGIPQYF	TGTGCCTGGAGTGTGAGTACAGGGGGCATACCGCAGTACTTC